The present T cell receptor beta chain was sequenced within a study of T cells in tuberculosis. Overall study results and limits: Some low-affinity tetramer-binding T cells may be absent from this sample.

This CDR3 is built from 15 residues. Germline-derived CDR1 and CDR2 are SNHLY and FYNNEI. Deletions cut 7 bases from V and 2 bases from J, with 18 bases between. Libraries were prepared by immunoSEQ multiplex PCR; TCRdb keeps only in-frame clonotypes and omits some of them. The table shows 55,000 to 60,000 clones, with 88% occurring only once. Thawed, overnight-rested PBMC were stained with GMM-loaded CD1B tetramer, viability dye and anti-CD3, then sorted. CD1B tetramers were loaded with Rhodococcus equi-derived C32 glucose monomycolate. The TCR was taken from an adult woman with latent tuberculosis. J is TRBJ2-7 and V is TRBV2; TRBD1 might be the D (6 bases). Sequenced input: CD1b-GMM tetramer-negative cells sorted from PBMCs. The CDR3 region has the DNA TGTGCCAGCACCCAAAGTCTGGGGGCCACCTACGAGCAGTACTTC. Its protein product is CASTQSLGATYEQYF.